This T cell receptor beta chain was retrieved from a study of Ad26.COV2.S vaccination and SARS-CoV-2 variants. Across the whole study: Sample donor was a member of the COV1001 Ad26.COV2.S trial arm. Ad26.COV2.S shots went into the muscle once or twice, 56 days apart. Study outcomes and limitations: Vaccine recipients and placebo recipients showed similar non-spike TCR breadth.

Measured with immunoSEQ multiplex PCR; TCRdb has only the in-frame clones, and not every one. The sample comprises 300,000 to 400,000 clones, 86% of which are singletons, and roughly a tenth rests with the top ten. Worth noting for this clone: Its specificity is unknown.

Trimming removed 1 base from V and 4 bases from J, with 3 bases in between. CDR1 and CDR2 (germline): KGHDR, SFDVKD. The CDR3 has 12 amino acids. Indicated treatment: some 20 received Ad26.COV2.S at low or high dose, single or two shots; roughly 5 received placebo; per-sample allocation not given. Specimens were obtained on day 63 following the first vaccine or placebo injection. An adult of 18-55 years in Boston served as donor. Sequencing was performed on peripheral blood, taken in a trial of Ad26.COV2.S vaccine versus placebo. The V gene is TRBV24-1, the J gene TRBJ1-2; D is ambiguous. The clonotype originates from a person between 18 and 60 years old who received the Ad26.COV2.S COVID-19 vaccine or a placebo. CDR3 DNA sequence: TGTGCCACCAGTGATTTTGCCTATGGCTACACCTTC. Residues: CATSDFAYGYTF.